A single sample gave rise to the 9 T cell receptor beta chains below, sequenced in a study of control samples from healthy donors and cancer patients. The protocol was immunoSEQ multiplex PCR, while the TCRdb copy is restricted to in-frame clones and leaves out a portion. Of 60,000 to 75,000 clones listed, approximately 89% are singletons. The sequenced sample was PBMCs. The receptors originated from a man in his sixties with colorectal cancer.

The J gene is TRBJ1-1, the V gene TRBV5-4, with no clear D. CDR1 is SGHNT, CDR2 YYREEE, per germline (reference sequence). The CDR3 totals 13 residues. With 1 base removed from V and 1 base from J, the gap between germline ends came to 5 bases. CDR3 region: CASSLSRNTEAFF. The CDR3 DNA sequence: TGTGCCAGCAGCTTGAGCAGGAACACTGAAGCTTTCTTT.

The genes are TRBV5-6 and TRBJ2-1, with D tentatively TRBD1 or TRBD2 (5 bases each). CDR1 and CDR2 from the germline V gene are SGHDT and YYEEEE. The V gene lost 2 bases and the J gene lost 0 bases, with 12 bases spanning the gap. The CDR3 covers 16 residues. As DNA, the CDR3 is TGTGCCAGCAGCTTCCGGGACGGTAGCTCCTACAATGAGCAGTTCTTC. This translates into CASSFRDGSSYNEQFF.

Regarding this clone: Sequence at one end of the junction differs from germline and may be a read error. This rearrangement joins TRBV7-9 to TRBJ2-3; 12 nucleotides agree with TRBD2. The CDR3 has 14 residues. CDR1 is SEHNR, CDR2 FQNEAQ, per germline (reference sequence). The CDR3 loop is CASSMGLAGLGGNF. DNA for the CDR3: TGTGCCAGCAGTATGGGACTAGCGGGCCTTGGAGGGAATTTT.

CDR3 in amino acids: CASSPGTGYYGYTF. DNA of the CDR3: TGTGCCAGCAGCCCGGGTACGGGGTACTATGGCTACACCTTC. The chain carries TRBV5-6 and TRBJ1-2; D gene ambiguous. Germline lookup yields CDR1 SGHDT and CDR2 YYEEEE. This CDR3 has 14 residues. The V end was cut by 4 bases, the J end by 3 bases, with 13 bases between.

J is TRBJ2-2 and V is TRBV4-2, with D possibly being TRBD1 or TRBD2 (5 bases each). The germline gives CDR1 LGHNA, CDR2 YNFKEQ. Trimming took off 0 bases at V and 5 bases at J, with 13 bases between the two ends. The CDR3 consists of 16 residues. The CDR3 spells CASSQDWGTKTGELFF. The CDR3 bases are TGTGCCAGCAGCCAAGATTGGGGGACCAAAACCGGGGAGCTGTTTTTT.

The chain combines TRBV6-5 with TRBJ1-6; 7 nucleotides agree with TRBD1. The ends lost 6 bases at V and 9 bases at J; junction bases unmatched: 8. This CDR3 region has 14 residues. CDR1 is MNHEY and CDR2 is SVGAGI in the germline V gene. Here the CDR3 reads CASRTDRASSPLHF. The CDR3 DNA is TGTGCCAGCAGAACTGACAGGGCCAGTTCACCCCTCCACTTT.

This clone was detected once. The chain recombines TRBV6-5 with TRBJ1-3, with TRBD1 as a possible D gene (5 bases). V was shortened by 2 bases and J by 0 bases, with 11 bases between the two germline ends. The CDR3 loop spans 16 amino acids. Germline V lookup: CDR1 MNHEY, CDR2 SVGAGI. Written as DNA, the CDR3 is TGTGCCAGCAGTTACGGGGGGGGGATCTCTGGAAACACCATATATTTT. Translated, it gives CASSYGGGISGNTIYF.

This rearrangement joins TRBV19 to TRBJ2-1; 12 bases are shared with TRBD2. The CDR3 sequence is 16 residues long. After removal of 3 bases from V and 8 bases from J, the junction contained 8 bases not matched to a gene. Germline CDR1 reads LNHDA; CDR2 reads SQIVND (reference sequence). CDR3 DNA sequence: TGTGCCAGTAGTATGGCTAGCGGGGGGGCCGGGCATGAGCAGTTCTTC. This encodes CASSMASGGAGHEQFF.

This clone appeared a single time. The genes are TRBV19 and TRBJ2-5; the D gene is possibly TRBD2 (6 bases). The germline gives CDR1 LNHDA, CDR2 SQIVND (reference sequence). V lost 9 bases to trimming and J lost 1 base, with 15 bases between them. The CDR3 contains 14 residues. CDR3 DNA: TGTGCCAGCTCAACCGCGGGACTCCAAGAGACCCAGTACTTC. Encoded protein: CASSTAGLQETQYF.